A selection of T cell receptor beta chains follows, all from one sample in a study of blood T cell repertoires in COVID-19. TCRdb's table, derived via immunoSEQ multiplex PCR, lists solely in-frame clones and lacks some. The table lists 21,000 or so clones, roughly 80% of them singletons. Sequencing used peripheral blood. The receptors shown here come from a human donor in a cohort sampled during active COVID-19. Both conserved end residues are part of each CDR3. D genes are given only for firm matches. A row's size may be missing; if present it is once, few, many or a size class.

V,J,length,size,D,CDR3,DNA
TRBV6-5,TRBJ1-6,15,.,.,CASKSLERVGSPLHF,TGTGCCAGCAAGAGTTTGGAGCGGGTCGGTTCACCCCTCCACTTT
TRBV19,TRBJ2-2,16,.,.,CASKLQGGGLAGELFF,TGTGCCAGTAAGCTACAGGGTGGGGGATTGGCCGGGGAGCTGTTTTTT
TRBV11-2,TRBJ2-3,15,.,TRBD1,CASSFGTASTDTQYF,TGTGCCAGCAGCTTCGGGACAGCTAGCACAGATACGCAGTATTTT
TRBV19,TRBJ1-3,14,.,.,CASSRLSSGNTIYF,TGTGCCAGTAGTAGGCTCAGCTCTGGAAACACCATATATTTT
TRBV5-1,TRBJ2-1,15,.,TRBD1,CASSLEGTGENEQFF,TGCGCCAGCAGCTTGGAAGGGACAGGGGAAAATGAGCAGTTCTTC
TRBV4-2,TRBJ2-3,12,.,.,CASSQAADTQYF,TGTGCCAGCAGCCAAGCAGCAGATACGCAGTATTTT
TRBV19,TRBJ2-7,15,.,.,CASSIERGQPYEQYF,TGTGCCAGTAGTATAGAAAGGGGCCAACCCTACGAGCAGTACTTC
TRBV4-1,TRBJ2-2,15,.,.,CASSHGKSNTGELFF,TGCGCCAGCAGCCACGGGAAATCGAACACCGGGGAGCTGTTTTTT
TRBV19,TRBJ2-7,14,.,.,CASSIGGLAYEQYF,TGTGCCAGTAGTATCGGGGGGCTGGCCTACGAGCAGTACTTC
TRBV7-6,TRBJ1-6,15,.,.,CASSLGGSYNSPLHF,TGTGCCAGCAGCTTGGGGGGCTCCTATAATTCACCCCTCCACTTT
TRBV6-6,TRBJ1-2,13,.,.,CASKPRQKYGYTF,TGTGCCAGCAAACCCAGGCAGAAGTATGGCTACACCTTC
TRBV25-1,TRBJ2-7,13,.,TRBD1,CASSARTGDEQYF,TGTGCCAGCAGTGCACGGACAGGGGACGAGCAGTACTTC
TRBV6-1,TRBJ1-3,15,.,.,CASSEGHHSGNTIYF,TGTGCCAGCAGTGAGGGACATCACTCTGGAAACACCATATATTTT
TRBV28,TRBJ2-7,15,.,TRBD1,CASSPGQFSLYEQYF,TGTGCCAGCAGCCCGGGACAGTTTTCCTTGTACGAGCAGTACTTC
TRBV19,TRBJ1-5,16,.,.,CASSINSAISNQPQHF,TGTGCCAGTAGTATAAACAGTGCAATTAGCAATCAGCCCCAGCATTTT
TRBV7-9,TRBJ2-3,11,once,.,CASSSTDTQYF,TGTGCCAGCAGCTCGACAGATACGCAGTATTTT
TRBV19,TRBJ2-1,17,.,TRBD2,CASSEPGLADIYNEQFF,TGTGCCAGTAGTGAACCGGGACTAGCGGATATATACAATGAGCAGTTCTTC
TRBV18,TRBJ2-7,16,.,TRBD1,CASSRGQGVRTYEQYF,TGTGCCAGCTCCCGGGGACAGGGGGTCCGGACCTACGAGCAGTACTTC
TRBV4-1,TRBJ2-7,14,.,.,CASSPRGRFYEQYF,TGCGCCAGCAGCCCGCGGGGACGGTTCTACGAGCAGTACTTC
TRBV10-3,TRBJ1-1,16,.,.,CAISDGVAGSGTEAFF,TGTGCCATCAGTGACGGGGTGGCAGGCAGCGGCACTGAAGCTTTCTTT
TRBV5-1,TRBJ2-1,15,.,TRBD1,CASSQGQVPYNEQFF,TGCGCCAGCAGCCAGGGACAGGTTCCCTACAATGAGCAGTTCTTC
TRBV6-6,TRBJ1-4,16,.,.,CASSSPFTYQGGELFF,TGTGCCAGCAGTTCCCCCTTCACATACCAAGGCGGGGAACTGTTTTTT
TRBV15,TRBJ1-2,12,few,TRBD1,CATSGTVYGYTF,TGTGCCACCTCCGGGACAGTCTATGGCTACACCTTC
TRBV15,TRBJ1-5,16,few,.,CATSQGLEDSNQPQHF,TGTGCCACCAGCCAAGGACTGGAGGATAGCAATCAGCCCCAGCATTTT
TRBV4-3,TRBJ1-2,13,.,.,CASSRTLTGGYTF,TGCGCCAGCAGCCGGACTCTTACCGGGGGCTACACCTTC
TRBV3-1/TRBV3-2,TRBJ1-4,14,.,.,CASSQDRRGGKLFF,TGTGCCAGCAGCCAAGATAGAAGGGGAGGAAAACTGTTTTTT